Each of the 28 T cell receptor beta chains below was sequenced from the same sample in a study of Graves' ophthalmopathy and Graves' hyperthyroidism. TCR beta CDR3 regions were amplified from RNA transcripts. HTBI primers were employed in first-round RT-PCR, then a second-round multiplex PCR followed. TCRdb redid the calling of the multiplex PCR reads with MiXCR, one entry per CDR3 protein. The table records approximately 41,000 distinct CDR3 sequences, 52% of them present only once. The sequenced sample consisted of peripheral blood. These receptors were obtained from an adult man with Graves' ophthalmopathy.

On this clonotype itself: Relative to the germline gene, one junction end is altered; a read error may explain this. The chain carries TRBV5-1 and TRBJ1-2; D ambiguous. The CDR3 runs to 13 residues. CDR1 and CDR2 from the germline V gene are SGHRS and YFSETQ. CDR3 sequence: CASSLLANYDYTF. In nucleotides, the CDR3 is TGCGCCAGCAGCTTGTTAGCTAACTATGACTACACCTTC.

The chain uses TRBV7-9 and TRBJ2-7; D is perhaps TRBD1 (6 bases). CDR3 length: 12 amino acids. Between the trimmed V and J ends, which lost 7 bases and 1 base, there was a span of 8 bases. Germline V gene data show CDR1 as SEHNR and CDR2 as FQNEAQ (reference sequence). The CDR3 nucleotides are TGTGCCAGCACCGGGACATCCTACGAGCAGTACTTC. Translation: CASTGTSYEQYF.

CDR3 in amino acids: CAWSRGPEKLFF. CDR3 coding DNA: TGTGCCTGGAGTAGGGGGCCCGAAAAACTGTTTTTT. This chain connects TRBV30 to TRBJ1-4; 7 bases agree with TRBD1. CDR1 is GTSNPN and CDR2 is SVGIG in the germline V gene (reference sequence). The J segment lost 8 bases and the V segment lost 2 bases, leaving 2 bases of the junction unmatched. CDR3 length equals 12 residues.

This clonotype was seen at least ten times. The J gene is TRBJ2-3, the V gene TRBV10-1; the match to TRBD2 covers 11 bases. In germline, CDR1 is WNHNN, CDR2 SYGVQD (reference sequence). The CDR3 is 16 residues long. With 4 bases clipped from V and 3 bases from J, the junction kept 6 bases outside the gene matches. The CDR3 reads CASSGSASGRTDTQYF. CDR3 DNA sequence: TGCGCCAGCAGTGGTTCGGCTAGCGGGAGGACAGATACGCAGTATTTT.

As regards this clonotype: One end of the junction fails to match germline, which may point to a read error. The CDR3 sequence is CSAGRQNAEAFF. CDR3 bases: TGCAGTGCCGGGCGCCAGAACGCTGAAGCTTTCTTC. The chain carries TRBV20-1 and TRBJ1-1, with no clear D. Germline V lookup: CDR1 DFQATT, CDR2 SNEGSKA (reference sequence). The CDR3 spans 12 residues.

This clonotype was found once. The chain links TRBV6-5 to TRBJ2-2, with 12 positions matching TRBD2. Trimming removed 2 bases from V and 5 bases from J; junction bases left unmatched: 3. The CDR3 sequence is 16 residues long. The germline CDR1 and CDR2 sequences are MNHEY and SVGAGI. The CDR3 DNA reads as TGTGCCAGCAGTTACGCCGGGACTAGCGGGACCGGGGAGCTGTTTTTT. Its protein product is CASSYAGTSGTGELFF.

V is TRBV7-2 and J is TRBJ1-4; tentatively, D is TRBD1 (5 bases). The CDR3 has 21 residues. CDR1 is SGHTA, CDR2 FQGNSA, per germline. Trimming left V 4 bases short and J 7 bases short, with 34 bases between. For the CDR3, the DNA is TGTGCCAGCAGCTCAGATGGGAGGGCGGGGGGAAACACCACTAATGGTGAAAAACTGTTTTTT. Protein sequence: CASSSDGRAGGNTTNGEKLFF.

Details on this clonotype: At one end, the junction sequence differs from germline, possibly due to a read error. The CDR3, as DNA: TGTGCCAGCAGCCGGGGACTAGCGGAAGGACCAAACACCGGTGAGCTGTTTTTT. The encoded protein is CASSRGLAEGPNTGELFF. This chain links TRBV7-3 with TRBJ2-2; 11 bases line up with TRBD2. The CDR3 covers 18 residues. Germline CDR1 and CDR2: SGHTA and FQGTGA.

In its sample, this clonotype was seen many times. This rearrangement joins TRBV3-1 to TRBJ2-5; no clear D gene. Germline lookup yields CDR1 LGHDT and CDR2 YNNKEL (reference sequence). The V gene lost 5 bases and the J gene lost 4 bases, with 11 bases spanning the gap. The CDR3 is 13 residues long. CDR3 sequence: CASSSARRETQYF. The CDR3 DNA follows: TGTGCCAGCAGCTCCGCTCGTAGAGAGACCCAGTACTTC.

By share of the sample, this clonotype is medium-sized. The chain uses TRBV2 and TRBJ1-1, with D uncertain. The ends were cut back, 4 bases at V and 7 bases at J, with 7 bases in the middle. CDR1 SNHLY and CDR2 FYNNEI come from the germline V gene. This CDR3 spans 11 amino acids. CDR3 sequence reads: CASSADGEAFF. The CDR3 DNA is TGTGCCAGCAGTGCGGACGGTGAAGCTTTCTTT. The full variable domain, in which reference TRBV2 and TRBJ1-1 provide the parts outside the CDR3, is EPEVTQTPSHQVTQMGQEVILRCVPISNHLYFYWYRQILGQKVEFLVSFYNNEISEKSEIFDDQFSVERPDGSNFTLKIRSTKLEDSAMYFCASSADGEAFFGQGTRLTVV.

This sequence joins TRBV20-1 and TRBJ2-1; 11 nucleotides align to TRBD2. The CDR3 is 12 amino acids. The J segment lost 11 bases and the V segment lost 7 bases, leaving 7 bases of the junction unmatched. Germline values: CDR1 DFQATT, CDR2 SNEGSKA (reference sequence). The DNA for the CDR3 is TGCAGTGTCCCACTAGCGGGAGCGAAGCAGTTCTTC. Translated: CSVPLAGAKQFF.

As regards this clonotype: A clone one base away is much larger, so this may be a read error. This rearrangement joins TRBV6-2 or TRBV6-3 to TRBJ1-1, with D hard to call. Germline CDR1 is MNHEY and CDR2 is SVGEGT. The CDR3 length is 17 residues. The ends were cut back, 4 bases at V and 7 bases at J, with 25 bases in the middle. CDR3: CASSFNYQGPLRIEAFF. The CDR3 region has the DNA TGTGCCAGCAGTTTTAATTACCAAGGACCGCTGAGGATTGAAGCTTTCTTT.

On this clonotype: The final CDR3 position lacks the conserved phenylalanine or tryptophan, pointing to a likely read error. The chain recombines TRBV19 with TRBJ2-1; D unclear. Germline lookup yields CDR1 LNHDA and CDR2 SQIVND (reference sequence). Trimming cost V 5 bases and J 5 bases, with 13 bases left between them. The CDR3 has 14 residues. This CDR3 reads CASSPRTANNEQFL. In DNA, the CDR3 is TGTGCCAGTAGTCCCCGGACGGCGAACAATGAGCAGTTCCTC.

V gene TRBV15 combines with J gene TRBJ2-2; D is unclear. V dropped 0 bases and J dropped 7 bases, with 3 bases sitting between them. The V gene's germline CDR1 is LNHNV and CDR2 YYDKDF (reference sequence). The CDR3 has 12 residues. CDR3 DNA sequence: TGTGCCACCAGCAGAGATGTCGGGGAGCTGTTTTTT. Translation gives CATSRDVGELFF.

In its sample, this clonotype was seen many times. The chain couples TRBV6-1 to TRBJ2-6; D gene unclear. Germline V gives CDR1 MNHNS, CDR2 SASEGT. The CDR3 loop spans 15 amino acids. Trimming removed 2 bases at V and 0 bases at J, with 5 bases between. The CDR3 sequence: CASSELSSGANVLTF. The CDR3, as DNA: TGTGCCAGCAGTGAACTCAGCTCTGGGGCCAACGTCCTGACTTTC.

This clonotype was found many times. This may be a read error, as it is one base from a much larger clone. CDR3 sequence (DNA): TGTACCACCAGCAGATCCCGACTAGCGGCGAACACCGGGGAGCTGTTTTTT. Translating it yields CTTSRSRLAANTGELFF. The chain carries TRBV15 and TRBJ2-2; 9 bases fit TRBD2. The length of the CDR3 is 17 residues. From germline, CDR1 is LNHNV and CDR2 YYDKDF (reference sequence).

This clonotype was seen a few times. Germline is not matched at one junction end, which may reflect a read error. The chain joins TRBV7-7 to TRBJ2-1; D remains ambiguous. Germline V CDR1 and CDR2: SSHAT, FNYEAQ (reference sequence). The CDR3 length is 13 residues. CDR3 sequence: CASSFGVYNEQFF. The CDR3 DNA reads as TGTGCTAGCAGCTTTGGCGTCTACAATGAGCAGTTCTTC.

The CDR3 DNA reads TGTGCCAACAGCGGCCAGGGCTCCGGCTATGAGCAGTACTTC. Translating it yields CANSGQGSGYEQYF. The chain couples TRBV2 to TRBJ2-7; D could derive from TRBD1 or TRBD2 (5 bases each). Germline V CDR1 and CDR2: SNHLY, FYNNEI. The CDR3 sequence is 14 residues long. Trimming took off 10 bases at V and 7 bases at J, with 23 bases between the two ends.

The V call is TRBV11-2, the J call TRBJ2-5, with 12 positions matching TRBD2. CDR1 is SGHAT and CDR2 is FQNNGV in the germline V gene. CDR3 length equals 19 residues. After removal of 1 base from V and 4 bases from J, the junction contained 13 bases not matched to a gene. CDR3 DNA sequence: TGTGCCAGCAGCTTAGCGGAGACTAGCGGGAGAGGTCATGTAGAGACCCAGTACTTC. Protein product: CASSLAETSGRGHVETQYF.

This clonotype was detected ten times or more. The chain employs TRBV10-3 and TRBJ1-4; the D is unclear. Germline assignment: CDR1 ENHRY and CDR2 SYGVKD. The CDR3 spans 14 residues. V was shortened by 0 bases and J by 8 bases, with 10 bases between the two germline ends. The CDR3 DNA sequence: TGTGCCATCAGTGAGTCACCGGTGGGCGAAAAACTGTTTTTT. This codes for CAISESPVGEKLFF.

Note on this clonotype: One junction end does not reproduce the germline sequence, and a read error may be involved. The rearrangement uses TRBV7-8 and TRBJ2-1, with 8 bases fitting TRBD2. The CDR3 runs 16 residues. Germline V lookup: CDR1 SGHVS, CDR2 FQNEAQ. CDR3 coding DNA: TGTGCCAGCAGCCGGAGTCTTTTTGCGGGAGGAGGTGAGCAATTCTTC. This translates into CASSRSLFAGGGEQFF.

This clonotype appeared once. V usage is TRBV20-1 and J usage is TRBJ2-4, with D possibly being TRBD1 (6 bases). The CDR3 extends over 15 amino acids. V shed 6 bases and J shed 5 bases, with 20 bases lying between them. CDR1 and CDR2 (germline): DFQATT, SNEGSKA (reference sequence). The CDR3 loop is CSATRTGMGQNIQYF. The DNA of the CDR3 is TGCAGTGCCACACGCACAGGGATGGGTCAAAACATTCAGTACTTC.

V is TRBV4-1 and J is TRBJ2-5; unclear D gene. CDR1 is MGHRA, CDR2 YSYEKL, per germline. Trimming stripped 2 bases from V and 2 bases from J, with 18 bases between. The CDR3 runs 17 residues. CDR3 region: CASSQSGSRGTQETQYF. CDR3 nucleotide sequence: TGCGCCAGCAGCCAATCTGGGTCCCGTGGAACACAAGAGACCCAGTACTTC.

Of note for this clonotype: A read error may produce the germline difference seen at one junction end. The V gene is TRBV20-1, the J gene TRBJ1-2; a weak D match, TRBD1 (5 bases). CDR1 and CDR2 (germline): DFQATT, SNEGSKA (reference sequence). This CDR3 has 16 residues. For the CDR3, the DNA is TGCAGTGCTAGAGTTTCCCATCAGGCCCGTTCGCGGGGCTGCACCTTC. Translating gives CSARVSHQARSRGCTF.

The table lists this clonotype with many counts. The chain has TRBV5-1 and TRBJ1-1, with a tentative D call TRBD1 (5 bases). Trimming shortened V by 0 bases and J by 5 bases, and 17 bases separated the two germline ends. The CDR3 consists of 16 residues. Germline V gene data show CDR1 as SGHRS and CDR2 as YFSETQ. Here the CDR3 reads CASSLGSQGGGTEAFF. CDR3 in DNA: TGCGCCAGCAGCTTGGGATCCCAGGGTGGGGGGACTGAAGCTTTCTTT. Supplemented by reference TRBV5-1 and TRBJ1-1, the full variable domain reads KAGVTQTPRYLIKTRGQQVTLSCSPISGHRSVSWYQQTPGQGLQFLFEYFSETQRNKGNFPGRFSGRQFSNSRSEMNVSTLELGDSALYLCASSLGSQGGGTEAFFGQGTRLTVV.

A word on this clonotype: A much larger clone is a single base away; this may be a read error. CDR3 in DNA: TGTGCCAGCAGGGAGGGAACTGATCAGCCCCAGCGTTTT. Amino acids: CASREGTDQPQRF. This chain links TRBV12-3 or TRBV12-4 with TRBJ1-5, with D unclear. The CDR3 has 13 amino acids.

As regards this clonotype: One junction end disagrees with the germline gene, perhaps due to a read error. CDR3 loop: CVSRLTGFLTDTQYF. In DNA form, the CDR3 reads TGTGTCAGCAGATTGACAGGGTTTCTTACAGATACGCAGTATTTT. The V and J genes are TRBV7-8 and TRBJ2-3, with 7 nucleotides matching TRBD1. Germline-derived CDR1 and CDR2 are SGHVS and FQNEAQ. The CDR3 sequence is 15 residues long. Filled out from reference TRBV7-8 and TRBJ2-3, the complete variable domain reads GAGVSQSPRYKVAKRGQDVALRCDPISGHVSLFWYQQALGQGPEFLTYFQNEAQLDKSGLPSDRFFAERPEGSVSTLKIQRTQQEDSAVYLCVSRLTGFLTDTQYFGPGTRLTVL.

This clonotype has ten or more counts. The chain joins TRBV6-6 to TRBJ1-3; D remains unclear. The germline CDR1 and CDR2 sequences are MNHNY and SVGAGI (reference sequence). This CDR3 is 14 amino acids long. V was pared by 2 bases and J by 0 bases, with 5 bases between. The CDR3 region is CASSYRDSGNTIYF. CDR3 coding DNA: TGTGCCAGCAGTTACCGGGACTCTGGAAACACCATATATTTT.